This is a list of T cell receptor beta chains from one sample in a study of TIL therapy for anti-PD-1-resistant metastatic lung cancer. TCRdb keeps only in-frame clones here, not all; method: immunoSEQ multiplex PCR. The sample consists of about 50,000 clones, 60% to 85% of them appearing once. This specimen was tumor tissue, taken at baseline. The receptors originated from a person aged 25 to 80 with non-small cell lung cancer. The CDR3 runs from the conserved cysteine through the conserved F or W. D genes are given only for firm matches. Not all rows give a size; the values are once, few, many and, for expanded clones, a class.

V gene	D gene	clone size	J gene	CDR3 DNA	CDR3 protein
TRBV12-5	-	-	TRBJ2-2	TGTGCTAGTGGTTTGTTTAACACCGGGGAGCTGTTTTTT	CASGLFNTGELFF
TRBV7-2	-	-	TRBJ1-4	TGTGCCAGCAGCTTGCCCGGGGGTTATGAAAAACTGTTTTTT	CASSLPGGYEKLFF
TRBV9	-	-	TRBJ2-7	TGTGCCAGCAGTGAGGGGGGACGGCTCTACGAGCAGTACTTC	CASSEGGRLYEQYF
TRBV28	-	-	TRBJ1-4	TGTGCCAGCAGTTTCTATAATGAAAAACTGTTTTTT	CASSFYNEKLFF
TRBV11-2	-	-	TRBJ1-1	TGTGCCAGCAGCTTAAGGACTGAAGCTTTCTTT	CASSLRTEAFF
TRBV7-9	-	few	TRBJ1-3	TGTGCCAGCAGCTTAATAGCCATGACCGCTGGAAACACCATATATTTT	CASSLIAMTAGNTIYF
TRBV28	-	-	TRBJ2-3	TGTGCCAGCACCTTCGGGGACATTAGCACAGATACGCAGTATTTT	CASTFGDISTDTQYF
TRBV5-4	TRBD1	-	TRBJ2-1	TGTGCCAGCAGCTTGGAGGGGGCAAGATACAATGAGCAGTTCTTC	CASSLEGARYNEQFF
TRBV7-8	TRBD1	-	TRBJ1-5	TGTGCCAGCAGCGCAGGGACAGTATATAGCAATCAGCCCCAGCATTTT	CASSAGTVYSNQPQHF
TRBV7-8	-	-	TRBJ1-1	TGTGCCAGCAGCTTAGATGGGACAATTGAAGCTTTCTTT	CASSLDGTIEAFF
TRBV27	TRBD2	-	TRBJ2-7	TGTGCCAGCAGTCCTCTCCCACTAGCGGGCTTCTCCTACGAGCAGTACTTC	CASSPLPLAGFSYEQYF
TRBV9	-	few	TRBJ1-2	TGTGCCAGCAGCGGGGACTATGGCTACACCTTC	CASSGDYGYTF
TRBV19	TRBD1	-	TRBJ1-5	TGTGCCAGTAATTGGGGGACAGCGGCGGGGCAGCCCCAGCATTTT	CASNWGTAAGQPQHF
TRBV29-1	TRBD1	-	TRBJ1-2	TGCAGCGTCCGGACAGGGGGAGGCTACACCTTC	CSVRTGGGYTF
TRBV28	-	-	TRBJ1-1	TGTGCCAGCAGTCCGGTCCTGGGAACTGAAGCTTTCTTT	CASSPVLGTEAFF
TRBV6-1	-	-	TRBJ1-2	TGTGCCAGCAGTGCTAGGGACCAAACTAACTATGGCTACACCTTC	CASSARDQTNYGYTF
TRBV28	-	-	TRBJ2-7	TGTGCCAGCACCCCGGTAACAGGGCGCTACGAGCAGTACTTC	CASTPVTGRYEQYF
TRBV9	TRBD2	-	TRBJ2-1	TGTGCCAGCAGCGGCGGGAGGGCCTATACCTACAATGAGCAGTTCTTC	CASSGGRAYTYNEQFF
TRBV5-1	-	-	TRBJ2-3	TGCGCCAGCAGCTTGGAGGAGGGGGGGAGCACAGATACGCAGTATTTT	CASSLEEGGSTDTQYF
TRBV5-4	-	-	TRBJ1-2	TGTGCCAGCAGCTTGGAGTTAGACGCGGGAGGCTACACCTTC	CASSLELDAGGYTF
TRBV7-3	-	-	TRBJ2-1	TGTGCCAGCAGCTTCGGGGCTAGCAGGATGCAAGAGCAGTTCTTC	CASSFGASRMQEQFF
TRBV30	TRBD2	-	TRBJ2-1	TGTGCCTGGAGACAACTAGCGGGAGTGGGAGAGCAGTTCTTC	CAWRQLAGVGEQFF
TRBV19	TRBD2	-	TRBJ2-3	TGTGCCAGTAGTCTTCAACGGACTAGCGGGGCTACAGATACGCAGTATTTT	CASSLQRTSGATDTQYF
TRBV7-2	TRBD2	few	TRBJ2-3	TGTGCCAGCAGCTTAGGGACTAGTGTCACAGATACGCAGTATTTT	CASSLGTSVTDTQYF
TRBV5-4	-	-	TRBJ2-1	TGTGCCAGCAGCTTGAGTGATGAGCAGTTCTTC	CASSLSDEQFF
TRBV5-6	-	-	TRBJ2-7	TGTGCCAGCAGCTTGGGTAAAGCGGACCTCTACGAGCAGTACTTC	CASSLGKADLYEQYF
TRBV5-6	-	few	TRBJ2-2	TGTGCCAGCAGCCCCGGCCATCCCGGCCCCGGGGAGCTGTTTTTT	CASSPGHPGPGELFF
TRBV27	-	few	TRBJ1-5	TGTGCCAGCAGTTTCGAGGGTATCGGCAATCAGCCCCAGCATTTT	CASSFEGIGNQPQHF
TRBV6-5	-	once	TRBJ2-3	TGTGCCAGCACCACTATGTCAGATACGCAGTATTTT	CASTTMSDTQYF
TRBV4-1	TRBD2	once	TRBJ2-5	TGCGCCAGCAGCCAGGGGGCAGCGGGGGGCCTACAAGAGACCCAGTACTTC	CASSQGAAGGLQETQYF
TRBV6-4	TRBD2	few	TRBJ2-2	TGTGCCAGCAGTGACTCGCTAGCGGGAGCCGGGGAGCTGTTTTTT	CASSDSLAGAGELFF
TRBV9	-	-	TRBJ1-2	TGTGCCAGCAGCGTAGAGGGGGTTGGTGGCTACACCTTC	CASSVEGVGGYTF
TRBV6-4	TRBD1	-	TRBJ2-1	TGTGCCAGCAGTACGGGACAGAACAATGAGCAGTTCTTC	CASSTGQNNEQFF
TRBV7-8	-	-	TRBJ2-7	TGTGCCAGCAGCTTAGATCTGGGACACGTTTACCCCTACGAGCAGTACTTC	CASSLDLGHVYPYEQYF
TRBV7-8	TRBD1	-	TRBJ1-2	TGTGCCAGCAGCCCAGACAGGGGGCGAGAAGGCTACACCTTC	CASSPDRGREGYTF
TRBV5-1	TRBD2	-	TRBJ2-7	TGCGCCAGCAGCATTCAGCGGGGGGGACTCGAGCAGTACTTC	CASSIQRGGLEQYF
TRBV19	-	-	TRBJ1-5	TGTGCCAGTATCCCGAACCGGGGGGCAGGAGGGCAGCCCCAGCATTTT	CASIPNRGAGGQPQHF
TRBV11-2	TRBD1	-	TRBJ2-5	TGTGCCAGCAGCTTAGACCACAGGGGATTCTCCCAAGAGACCCAGTACTTC	CASSLDHRGFSQETQYF
TRBV11-2	-	-	TRBJ1-6	TGTGCCAGCAGCTTAGAGGCAGGGTTGGGTTCACCCCTCCACTTT	CASSLEAGLGSPLHF
TRBV6-5	-	-	TRBJ2-3	TGTGCCGGGCTTCGGGAAACCTCTAGCACAGATACGCAGTATTTT	CAGLRETSSTDTQYF
TRBV14	TRBD2	-	TRBJ2-1	TGTGCCAGCAGCCACCCGACTAGCGGGTTCTCCTACAATGAGCAGTTCTTC	CASSHPTSGFSYNEQFF
TRBV19	TRBD1	-	TRBJ1-5	TGTGCCAGTAGTATCCGGACAGGGATAAATCAGCCCCAGCATTTT	CASSIRTGINQPQHF
TRBV6-6	-	few	TRBJ2-3	TGTGCCAGCAGTTACCCCTCGGGACGTCGAGATACGCAGTATTTT	CASSYPSGRRDTQYF
TRBV25-1	-	-	TRBJ1-2	TGTGCCAGCAGTGTCCGGGAGGCCAGGCCCCTTTATGGCTACACCTTC	CASSVREARPLYGYTF
TRBV7-2	-	-	TRBJ1-3	TGTGCCAGCAGCTTCGACCGAAACACCATATATTTT	CASSFDRNTIYF
TRBV4-3	TRBD2	-	TRBJ2-7	TGCGCCAGCAGCCGGGGACTAGCGGACTTAACGGGCGGTTACGAGCAGTACTTC	CASSRGLADLTGGYEQYF
TRBV4-3	-	-	TRBJ1-2	TGCGCCAGCAGCCAAGACAAGGTCGGGACCTATGGCTACACCTTC	CASSQDKVGTYGYTF
TRBV2	-	-	TRBJ1-2	TGTGCCAGCAGTGACGGCGCCTGGGGTGATGGCTACACCTTC	CASSDGAWGDGYTF
TRBV19	-	-	TRBJ1-1	TGTGCCAGTAAGCAGGGAGCGAACACTGAAGCTTTCTTT	CASKQGANTEAFF
TRBV5-6	-	-	TRBJ2-5	TGTGCCAGCAGCTTGTTGGGGCGGGGCCAAGAGACCCAGTACTTC	CASSLLGRGQETQYF
TRBV7-3	-	once	TRBJ2-1	TGTGCCAGCAGCTTAACTGGAAGGTCCGGGCCCTACAATGAGCAGTTCTTC	CASSLTGRSGPYNEQFF
TRBV5-4	-	-	TRBJ2-3	TGTGCCAGCAGTTTTTTTGGGGGTACGCAGTATTTT	CASSFFGGTQYF
TRBV27	TRBD1	-	TRBJ2-5	TGTGCCAGCAGTCCGCTCCGGACAGGACTCCAAGAGACCCAGTACTTC	CASSPLRTGLQETQYF
TRBV7-2	-	-	TRBJ2-7	TGTGCCAGCAGCCGGACCGGTCCCTACGAGCAGTACTTC	CASSRTGPYEQYF
TRBV6-5	-	-	TRBJ1-3	TGTGCCAGCAGTTACAACATCCCTAGTTCTGGAAACACCATATATTTT	CASSYNIPSSGNTIYF
TRBV9	-	few	TRBJ1-5	TGTGCCAGCAGCGTAGACGGCAGGTCTAGCAATCAGCCCCAGCATTTT	CASSVDGRSSNQPQHF
TRBV6-5	-	-	TRBJ1-3	TGTGCCAGCAGTCTCTCCAGCCTCTCTGGAAACACCATATATTTT	CASSLSSLSGNTIYF
TRBV5-8	-	-	TRBJ2-5	TGTGCCAGCAGATCAAACCCCTCGGAGACCCAGTACTTC	CASRSNPSETQYF
TRBV7-3	-	-	TRBJ2-6	TGTGCCAGCAGCTTAAATGGGGAAAGCTCTGGGGCCAACGTCCTGACTTTC	CASSLNGESSGANVLTF